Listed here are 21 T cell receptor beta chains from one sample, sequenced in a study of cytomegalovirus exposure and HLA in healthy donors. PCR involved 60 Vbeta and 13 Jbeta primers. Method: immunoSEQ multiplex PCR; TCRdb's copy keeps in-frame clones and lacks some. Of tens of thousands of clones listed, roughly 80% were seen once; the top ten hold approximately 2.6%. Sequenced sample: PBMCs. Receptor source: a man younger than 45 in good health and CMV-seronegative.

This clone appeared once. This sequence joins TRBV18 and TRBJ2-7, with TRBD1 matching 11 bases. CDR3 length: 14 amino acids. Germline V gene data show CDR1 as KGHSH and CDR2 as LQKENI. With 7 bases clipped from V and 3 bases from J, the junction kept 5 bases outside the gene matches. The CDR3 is CASYAGTGGYEQYF. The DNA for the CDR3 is TGTGCCAGCTACGCCGGGACAGGGGGCTACGAGCAGTACTTC.

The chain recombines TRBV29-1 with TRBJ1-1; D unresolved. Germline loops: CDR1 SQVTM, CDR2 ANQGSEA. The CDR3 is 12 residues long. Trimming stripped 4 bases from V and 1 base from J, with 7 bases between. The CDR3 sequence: CSVGRKNTEAFF. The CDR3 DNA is TGCAGCGTTGGCAGGAAGAACACTGAAGCTTTCTTT.

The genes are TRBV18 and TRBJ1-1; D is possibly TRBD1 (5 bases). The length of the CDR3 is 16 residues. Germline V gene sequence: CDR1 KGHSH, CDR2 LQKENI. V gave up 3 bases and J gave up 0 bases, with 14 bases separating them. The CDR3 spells CASSPGTGRVNTEAFF. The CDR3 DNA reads TGTGCCAGCTCACCTGGGACGGGGAGGGTGAACACTGAAGCTTTCTTT. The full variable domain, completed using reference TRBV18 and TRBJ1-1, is NAGVMQNPRHLVRRRGQEARLRCSPMKGHSHVYWYRQLPEEGLKFMVYLQKENIIDESGMPKERFSAEFPKEGPSILRIQQVVRGDSAAYFCASSPGTGRVNTEAFFGQGTRLTVV.

The CDR3 loop is CASGTGTLQPQHF. CDR3 coding DNA: TGTGCTAGTGGTACGGGAACGTTGCAGCCCCAGCATTTT. The chain employs TRBV12-5 and TRBJ1-5; no clear D gene. Germline CDR1 reads LGHNT; CDR2 reads FRNRAP. Trimming cost V 5 bases and J 7 bases, with 12 bases left between them. This CDR3 comprises 13 residues.

CDR3 bases: TGTGCCACCAGCAGAGTGGAACACAGGGATTTGGGTGAGCAGTTCTTC. Protein sequence: CATSRVEHRDLGEQFF. J is TRBJ2-1 and V is TRBV15; the D gene is possibly TRBD1 (6 bases). CDR1 LNHNV and CDR2 YYDKDF come from the germline V gene (reference sequence). The V end lost 1 base, the J end lost 9 bases, and 19 bases lay between the germline ends. The CDR3 contains 16 residues. The entire variable domain, with the rest obtained from reference TRBV15 and TRBJ2-1, is as follows: DAMVIQNPRYQVTQFGKPVTLSCSQTLNHNVMYWYQQKSSQAPKLLFHYYDKDFNNEADTPDNFQSRRPNTSFCFLDIRSPGLGDTAMYLCATSRVEHRDLGEQFFGPGTRLTVL.

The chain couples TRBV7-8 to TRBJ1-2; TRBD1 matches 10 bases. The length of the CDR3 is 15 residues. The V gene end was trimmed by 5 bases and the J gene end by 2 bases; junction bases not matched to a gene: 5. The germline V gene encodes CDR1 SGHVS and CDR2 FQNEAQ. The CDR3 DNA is TGTGCCAGCAGCGAGAGGACAGGGGGGAACTATGGCTACACCTTC. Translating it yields CASSERTGGNYGYTF.

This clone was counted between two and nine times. CDR3 in DNA: TGTGCCAGCAGCCTCATATCGACAGGGTGGAATAACGAAAAACTGTTTTTT. It codes for CASSLISTGWNNEKLFF. The chain carries TRBV5-6 and TRBJ1-4, with TRBD1 matching 7 bases. The germline V gene has CDR1 SGHDT and CDR2 YYEEEE. This CDR3 region has 17 residues. V shed 4 bases and J 8 bases; nucleotides not matched to a gene: 17. The full variable domain, with the rest looked up from reference TRBV5-6 and TRBJ1-4, is DAGVTQSPTHLIKTRGQQVTLRCSPKSGHDTVSWYQQALGQGPQFIFQYYEEEERQRGNFPDRFSGHQFPNYSSELNVNALLLGDSALYLCASSLISTGWNNEKLFFGSGTQLSVL.

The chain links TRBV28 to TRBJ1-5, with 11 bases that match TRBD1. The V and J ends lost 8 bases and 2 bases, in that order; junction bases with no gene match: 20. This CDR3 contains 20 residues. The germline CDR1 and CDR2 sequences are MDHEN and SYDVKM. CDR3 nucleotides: TGTGCCAGCCTGGAGACTATACCGGACAGGGGGCGCCCCGGCAATCAGCCCCAGCATTTT. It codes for CASLETIPDRGRPGNQPQHF.

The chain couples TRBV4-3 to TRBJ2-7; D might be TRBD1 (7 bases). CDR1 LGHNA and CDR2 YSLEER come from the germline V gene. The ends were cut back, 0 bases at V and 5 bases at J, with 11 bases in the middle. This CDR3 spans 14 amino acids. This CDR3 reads CASSQDRGDDEQYF. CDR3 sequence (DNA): TGCGCCAGCAGCCAAGACAGGGGGGACGACGAGCAGTACTTC.

The CDR3 DNA follows: TGTGCCAGCAGCTTGTTAGGGGACAATGAGCAGTTCTTC. This translates into CASSLLGDNEQFF. This sequence joins TRBV7-3 and TRBJ2-1; D perhaps matches TRBD1 (5 bases). V was clipped by 3 bases and J by 5 bases, with 8 bases between them. Germline V gives CDR1 SGHTA, CDR2 FQGTGA. CDR3 length equals 13 residues. Full variable domain (remainder filled in from reference TRBV7-3 and TRBJ2-1): GAGVSQTPSNKVTEKGKYVELRCDPISGHTALYWYRQSLGQGPEFLIYFQGTGAADDSGLPNDRFFAVRPEGSVSTLKIQRTERGDSAVYLCASSLLGDNEQFFGPGTRLTVL.

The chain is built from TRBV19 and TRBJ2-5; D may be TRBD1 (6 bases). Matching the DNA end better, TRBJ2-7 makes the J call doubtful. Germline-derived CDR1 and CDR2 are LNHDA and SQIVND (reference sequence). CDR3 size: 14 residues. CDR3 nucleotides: TGTGCCAGTAGTATACAGGGGCGCTCCTACGAGCAGTACTTC. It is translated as CASSIQGRSYEQYF.

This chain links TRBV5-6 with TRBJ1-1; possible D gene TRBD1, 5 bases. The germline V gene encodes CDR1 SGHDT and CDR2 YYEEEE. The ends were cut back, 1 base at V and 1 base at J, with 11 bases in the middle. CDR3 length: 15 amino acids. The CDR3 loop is CASSLNGRENTEAFF. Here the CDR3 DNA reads TGTGCCAGCAGCTTGAACGGCAGGGAGAACACTGAAGCTTTCTTT. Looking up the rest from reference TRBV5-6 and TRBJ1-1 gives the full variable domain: DAGVTQSPTHLIKTRGQQVTLRCSPKSGHDTVSWYQQALGQGPQFIFQYYEEEERQRGNFPDRFSGHQFPNYSSELNVNALLLGDSALYLCASSLNGRENTEAFFGQGTRLTVV.

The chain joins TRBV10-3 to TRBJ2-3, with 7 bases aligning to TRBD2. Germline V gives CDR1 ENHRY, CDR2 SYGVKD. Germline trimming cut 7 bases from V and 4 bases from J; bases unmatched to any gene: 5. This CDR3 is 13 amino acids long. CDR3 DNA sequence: TGTGCCATCACGGCAGGGAGGGCAGATACGCAGTATTTT. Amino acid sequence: CAITAGRADTQYF.

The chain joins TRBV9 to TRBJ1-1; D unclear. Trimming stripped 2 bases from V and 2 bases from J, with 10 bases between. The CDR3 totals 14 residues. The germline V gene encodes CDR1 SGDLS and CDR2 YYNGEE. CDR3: CASSVPPGNTEAFF. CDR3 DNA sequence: TGTGCCAGCAGCGTTCCCCCAGGAAACACTGAAGCTTTCTTT.

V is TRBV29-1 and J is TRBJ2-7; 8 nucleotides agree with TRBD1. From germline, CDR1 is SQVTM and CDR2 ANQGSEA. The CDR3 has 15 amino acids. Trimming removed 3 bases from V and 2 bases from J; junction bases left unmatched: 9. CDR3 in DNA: TGCAGCGTTGAGGGGGAACAGGGGGTTCCCTACGAGCAGTACTTC. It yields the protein CSVEGEQGVPYEQYF.

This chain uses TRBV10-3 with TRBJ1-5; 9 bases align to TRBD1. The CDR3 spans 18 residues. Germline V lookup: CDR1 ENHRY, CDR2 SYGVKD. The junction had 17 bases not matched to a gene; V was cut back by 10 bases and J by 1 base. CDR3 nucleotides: TGTGCCACTAAGGGAGATTTCCGGGACAGGGCGAGCAATCAGCCCCAGCATTTT. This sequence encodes CATKGDFRDRASNQPQHF.

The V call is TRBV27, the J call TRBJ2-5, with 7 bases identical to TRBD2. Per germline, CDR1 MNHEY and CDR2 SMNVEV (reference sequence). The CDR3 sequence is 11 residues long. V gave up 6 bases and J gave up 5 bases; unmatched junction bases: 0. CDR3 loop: CASRGGETQYF. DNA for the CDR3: TGTGCCAGCAGGGGGGGGGAGACCCAGTACTTC.

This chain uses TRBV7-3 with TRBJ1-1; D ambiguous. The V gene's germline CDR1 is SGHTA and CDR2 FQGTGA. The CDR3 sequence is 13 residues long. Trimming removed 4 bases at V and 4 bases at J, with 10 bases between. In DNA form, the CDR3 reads TGTGCCAGCAGCTGGGGAGCGACCACTGAAGCTTTCTTT. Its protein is CASSWGATTEAFF.

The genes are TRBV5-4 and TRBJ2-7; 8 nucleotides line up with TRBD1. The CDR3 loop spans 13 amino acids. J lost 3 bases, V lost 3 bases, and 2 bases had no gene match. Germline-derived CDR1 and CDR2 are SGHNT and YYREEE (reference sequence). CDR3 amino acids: CASSWGQDYEQYF. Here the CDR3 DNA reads TGTGCCAGCAGCTGGGGACAGGACTACGAGCAGTACTTC.

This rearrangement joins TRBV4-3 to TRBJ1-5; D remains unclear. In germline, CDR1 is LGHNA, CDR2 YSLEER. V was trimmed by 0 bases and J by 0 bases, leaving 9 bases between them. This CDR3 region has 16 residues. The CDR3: CASSQDSGYSNQPQHF. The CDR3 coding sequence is TGCGCCAGCAGCCAAGATTCCGGGTATAGCAATCAGCCCCAGCATTTT.

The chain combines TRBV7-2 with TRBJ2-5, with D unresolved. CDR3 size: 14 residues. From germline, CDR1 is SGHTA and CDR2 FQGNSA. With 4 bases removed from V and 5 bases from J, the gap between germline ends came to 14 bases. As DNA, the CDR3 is TGTGCCAGCAGCTCGTCTAGGAGATTGGAGACCCAGTACTTC. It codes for CASSSSRRLETQYF. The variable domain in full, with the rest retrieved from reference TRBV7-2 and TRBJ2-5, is GAGVSQSPSNKVTEKGKDVELRCDPISGHTALYWYRQSLGQGLEFLIYFQGNSAPDKSGLPSDRFSAERTGGSVSTLTIQRTQQEDSAVYLCASSSSRRLETQYFGPGTRLLVL.